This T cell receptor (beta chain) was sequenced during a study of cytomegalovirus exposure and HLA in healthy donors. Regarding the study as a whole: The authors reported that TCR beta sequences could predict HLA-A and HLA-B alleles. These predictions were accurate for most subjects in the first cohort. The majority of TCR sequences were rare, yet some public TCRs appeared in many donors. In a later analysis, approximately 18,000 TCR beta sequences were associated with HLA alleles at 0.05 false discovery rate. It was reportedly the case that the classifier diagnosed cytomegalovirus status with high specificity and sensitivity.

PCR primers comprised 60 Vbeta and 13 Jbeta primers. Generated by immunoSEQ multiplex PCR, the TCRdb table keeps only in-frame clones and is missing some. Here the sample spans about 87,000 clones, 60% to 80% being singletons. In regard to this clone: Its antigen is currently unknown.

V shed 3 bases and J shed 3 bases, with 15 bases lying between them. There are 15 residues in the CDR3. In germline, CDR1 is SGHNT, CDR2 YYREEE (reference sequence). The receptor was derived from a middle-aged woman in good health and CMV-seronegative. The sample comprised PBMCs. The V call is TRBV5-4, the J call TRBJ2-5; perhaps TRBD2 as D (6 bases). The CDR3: CASSSDYGSEETQYF. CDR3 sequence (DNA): TGTGCCAGCAGCTCGGACTACGGTAGCGAAGAGACCCAGTACTTC.